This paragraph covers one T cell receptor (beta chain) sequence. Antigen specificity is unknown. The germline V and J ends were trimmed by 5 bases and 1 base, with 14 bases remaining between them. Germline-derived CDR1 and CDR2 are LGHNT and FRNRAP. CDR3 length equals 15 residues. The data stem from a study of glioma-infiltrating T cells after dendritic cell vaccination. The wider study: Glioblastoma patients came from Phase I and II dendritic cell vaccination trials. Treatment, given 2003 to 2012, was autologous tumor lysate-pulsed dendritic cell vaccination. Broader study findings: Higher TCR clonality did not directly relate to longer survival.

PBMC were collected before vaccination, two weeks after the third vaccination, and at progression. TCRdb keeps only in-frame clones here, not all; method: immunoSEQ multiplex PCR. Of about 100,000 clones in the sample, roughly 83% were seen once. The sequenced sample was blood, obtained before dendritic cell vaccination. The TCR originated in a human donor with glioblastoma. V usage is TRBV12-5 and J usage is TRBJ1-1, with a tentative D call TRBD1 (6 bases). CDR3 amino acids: CASGPGAVTNTEAFF. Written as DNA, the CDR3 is TGTGCTAGTGGTCCAGGGGCGGTTACGAACACTGAAGCTTTCTTT. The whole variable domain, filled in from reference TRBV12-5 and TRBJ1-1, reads DARVTQTPRHKVTEMGQEVTMRCQPILGHNTVFWYRQTMMQGLELLAYFRNRAPLDDSGMPKDRFSAEMPDATLATLKIQPSEPRDSAVYFCASGPGAVTNTEAFFGQGTRLTVV.